This record looks at one T cell receptor beta chain sequence and its context. The library targeted TCRbeta and was prepared with unique molecular identifiers. MiXCR was run by TCRdb on the PCR reads, yielding one entry per CDR3 protein. The data contain under 150,000 distinct CDR3 sequences, approximately 8.7% of them seen just once; the ten biggest clones take up less than 25%. This sample is drawn from a study of T-cell reconstitution after alpha-beta-depleted transplantation in children. The CDR3 consists of 17 residues. Looked up from germline, CDR1 is SGHTA and CDR2 is FQGNSA. V dropped 2 bases and J dropped 4; count of bases not matched to a gene: 7.

The source of this sequence is a girl under three years old who had a stem cell transplant for combined immunodeficiency, so the T cells may come from the graft donor. The sequencing here drew on PBMCs, mostly from graft donor cells, taken 180 days after TCRalphabeta/CD19-depleted stem cell transplant. V gene TRBV7-2 combines with J gene TRBJ2-7, with 14 bases matching TRBD2. The CDR3 loop is CASSLRFGTSGSYEQYF. The CDR3, as DNA: TGTGCCAGCAGCTTAAGGTTCGGGACTAGCGGGAGTTACGAGCAGTACTTC.